A single sample is the source of the 7 T cell receptor beta chains below, sequenced in a study of T-cell memory formation after mild COVID-19. TCRdb called the 5' RACE reads again in MiXCR, with one record for every CDR3 protein. The table lists fewer than 350,000 distinct CDR3 sequences, approximately 8.4% of them singletons. Material for sequencing was PBMCs or a T cell subset sorted from them (not recorded which). These receptors all stem from a man aged 18 to 29 who had mild COVID-19 (a few samples of this study predate the infection). Cell type and time point are not known.

The chain combines TRBV20-1 with TRBJ2-7; 9 bases fit TRBD1. Trimming at V came to 6 bases and at J to 4 bases, leaving 10 bases not matched to a gene. The CDR3 runs 14 residues. Germline CDR1 reads DFQATT; CDR2 reads SNEGSKA (reference sequence). The CDR3 region has the DNA TGCAGTGCGCCTAAACAGGGGGCGGGGTACGAGCAGTACTTC. Amino acid sequence: CSAPKQGAGYEQYF.

This clonotype was seen more than once but under ten times. The chain employs TRBV7-9 and TRBJ1-2, with D possibly TRBD1 on 6 matching bases. The CDR3 contains 15 residues. V shed 3 bases and J shed 4 bases, with 15 bases lying between them. Looked up from germline, CDR1 is SEHNR and CDR2 is FQNEAQ (reference sequence). The CDR3 nucleotides are TGTGCCAGCAGCTTTAGTGAGGGGGAGGCCTATGGCTACACCTTC. Translating it yields CASSFSEGEAYGYTF.

The genes are TRBV7-9 and TRBJ1-1; D not resolved. V was shortened by 1 base and J by 7 bases, with 13 bases between the two germline ends. CDR3 length equals 14 residues. The germline V gene has CDR1 SEHNR and CDR2 FQNEAQ (reference sequence). The CDR3 loop is CASSLEHRAGEAFF. DNA of the CDR3: TGTGCCAGCAGCTTAGAGCATAGGGCGGGTGAAGCTTTCTTT.

The chain employs TRBV29-1 and TRBJ2-7; 7 bases are a match to TRBD1. V gave up 0 bases and J gave up 4 bases; unmatched junction bases: 6. The CDR3 runs 14 residues. Germline V CDR1 and CDR2: SQVTM, ANQGSEA. The CDR3 region is CSVEEDRMGYEQYV. DNA for the CDR3: TGCAGCGTTGAAGAGGACAGGATGGGGTACGAGCAGTACGTC.

This clonotype was seen only a few times. This chain uses TRBV7-9 with TRBJ2-1, with D perhaps given as TRBD1 or TRBD2 (6 bases each). The V gene's germline CDR1 is SEHNR and CDR2 FQNEAQ (reference sequence). CDR3 length: 14 amino acids. Deletions cut 6 bases from V and 9 bases from J, with 18 bases between. CDR3 loop: CASSQRGAEGEQFF. The CDR3 nucleotides are TGTGCCAGCAGTCAAAGGGGGGCTGAGGGTGAGCAGTTCTTC.

This sequence joins TRBV7-9 and TRBJ2-1; unclear D gene. CDR3 length: 12 amino acids. Germline CDR1 is SEHNR and CDR2 is FQNEAQ (reference sequence). V was trimmed by 3 bases and J by 10 bases, leaving 10 bases between them. The CDR3 coding sequence is TGTGCCAGCAGCTTGAGCTACGGGGAGCAGTTCTTC. Its protein is CASSLSYGEQFF.

V gene TRBV5-6 combines with J gene TRBJ1-2; D gene uncertain. Germline CDR1 and CDR2: SGHDT and YYEEEE. V lost 7 bases, J lost 3 bases, and 10 bases lay in between. CDR3 length: 12 residues. CDR3 nucleotides: TGTGCCAGCTTCTTCCAGGACTATGGCTACACCTTC. Amino acids: CASFFQDYGYTF.